This TCR beta chain is drawn from a study of Ad26.COV2.S vaccination and SARS-CoV-2 variants. Overall study context: Within the COV1001 Ad26.COV2.S trial arm, the donor was enrolled. In the study, Ad26.COV2.S was injected intramuscularly once, or twice 56 days apart.

Study-level points and caveats: The TCR-based breadth and depth measures might underestimate overall T cell responses.

V was clipped by 4 bases and J by 8 bases; unmatched bases: 6. Germline-derived CDR1 and CDR2 are SGHDT and YYEEEE. The length of the CDR3 is 14 residues. Worth noting for this clone: The antigen remains unidentified.

Here immunoSEQ multiplex PCR was the method, and the copy in TCRdb shows in-frame clones only, minus some. The sample holds 380,000 or so clones, approximately 83% seen once. Treatment reported: around 19 received Ad26.COV2.S at low or high dose, single or two shots; 5 received placebo; per-sample allocation not given. Collection of samples fell on day 63 after the first vaccine or placebo injection. This sequence originates from a person between 18 and 59 years old who received the Ad26.COV2.S COVID-19 vaccine or a placebo. This chain uses TRBV5-6 with TRBJ1-6; 7 bases agree with TRBD1. The input for sequencing was peripheral blood, taken in a trial of Ad26.COV2.S vaccine versus placebo. The CDR3 DNA follows: TGTGCCAGCAGCCTTACAGGGGATCATTCACCCCTCCACTTT. It codes for CASSLTGDHSPLHF. The full variable domain, in which reference TRBV5-6 and TRBJ1-6 provide the parts outside the CDR3, is DAGVTQSPTHLIKTRGQQVTLRCSPKSGHDTVSWYQQALGQGPQFIFQYYEEEERQRGNFPDRFSGHQFPNYSSELNVNALLLGDSALYLCASSLTGDHSPLHFGNGTRLTVT.